Here is one TCR beta chain with its context. The antigen is not known. This record belongs to a study of blood T cells in healthy people across ages. A second PCR, run for about 7 to 12 cycles, used a sample-barcoded 5' primer plus a J-beta primer mix. TCRdb reprocessed the 5' RACE reads with MiXCR, giving one entry per CDR3 protein. The top ten hold around 18% of the sample, which has some 710,000 distinct CDR3 sequences, around 50% seen once. Regarding the study as a whole: In the absence of known donor CMV status, changes in expanded clonotypes were possibly confounded.

This CDR3 has 15 amino acids. V lost 8 bases, J lost 5 bases, and 24 bases lay in between. Germline CDR1 reads SQVTM; CDR2 reads ANQGSEA. This receptor was identified in a man aged 80 or over in good health. Sequenced sample: blood. The rearrangement uses TRBV29-1 and TRBJ2-5; D gene unclear. The chain's CDR3 is CSLGPNHGSQETQYF. The CDR3 nucleotides read TGCAGCCTCGGACCTAACCACGGCAGTCAGGAGACCCAGTACTTC.